The 13 T cell receptor beta chains below all came from one sample that was sequenced in a study of T cell responses to AZD1222 COVID-19 vaccine. Sequencing used immunoSEQ multiplex PCR; TCRdb keeps in-frame clones, though not all of them. The sample lists almost 70,000 clones, over 80% occurring once. The input for sequencing was peripheral blood, taken 28 days after the second AZD1222 dose. These receptor sequences come from an adult who received the AZD1222 COVID-19 vaccine.

Only a few counts were recorded for this clone. The chain carries TRBV30 and TRBJ2-7; no reliable D call. The CDR3 length is 12 residues. The germline V and J ends were trimmed by 2 bases and 6 bases, with 11 bases remaining between them. Germline CDR1 reads GTSNPN; CDR2 reads SVGIG (reference sequence). CDR3 loop: CAWSPRPPEQYF. The CDR3 nucleotides read TGTGCCTGGAGTCCGAGACCGCCCGAGCAGTACTTC.

This rearrangement joins TRBV21-1 to TRBJ2-7; the table's D call, TRBD2, was not checked against the DNA. TRBV21-1 is annotated as a pseudogene. The CDR3 has 14 amino acids. The CDR3: CASSKEGGDHEQYF. In DNA, the CDR3 is TGTGCCAGCAGCAAAGAGGGAGGGGATCACGAGCAGTACTTC.

The chain employs TRBV7-9 and TRBJ1-1; D unresolved. Looked up from germline, CDR1 is SEHNR and CDR2 is FQNEAQ (reference sequence). CDR3 length: 12 amino acids. Trimming stripped 5 bases from V and 11 bases from J, with 15 bases between. The CDR3 spells CASSAAVGDAFF. In nucleotides, the CDR3 is TGTGCCAGCAGCGCGGCTGTGGGAGACGCTTTCTTT.

The chain joins TRBV5-4 to TRBJ2-1; either TRBD1 or TRBD2 may fit D (7 bases each). V lost 3 bases and J 4 bases, leaving 17 bases between the germline ends. The CDR3 loop spans 16 amino acids. Germline CDR1 and CDR2: SGHNT and YYREEE (reference sequence). CDR3: CASSSGGLPQYNEQFF. The CDR3 DNA sequence: TGTGCCAGCAGCTCAGGGGGACTACCCCAATACAATGAGCAGTTCTTC.

The chain has TRBV5-1 and TRBJ2-7, with 9 bases aligning to TRBD1. Germline V CDR1 and CDR2: SGHRS, YFSETQ. Germline trimming cut 4 bases from V and 4 bases from J; bases unmatched to any gene: 9. The CDR3 is 15 amino acids. CDR3 DNA sequence: TGCGCCAGCAGCCCCCAAGGGACAGGGAGTTACGAGCAGTACTTC. Protein product: CASSPQGTGSYEQYF.

V gene TRBV18 combines with J gene TRBJ2-5; the match to TRBD2 covers 13 bases. Germline V gene sequence: CDR1 KGHSH, CDR2 LQKENI. Trimming removed 4 bases from V and 5 bases from J; junction bases left unmatched: 7. CDR3 length: 16 amino acids. The CDR3 protein is CASSLTGTSGIETQYF. The CDR3 DNA is TGTGCCAGCTCACTAACAGGGACTAGCGGGATTGAGACCCAGTACTTC.

The chain couples TRBV5-1 to TRBJ2-1; a weak D match, TRBD1 (5 bases). Germline V gives CDR1 SGHRS, CDR2 YFSETQ. Trimming shortened V by 0 bases and J by 3 bases, and 13 bases separated the two germline ends. This CDR3 comprises 16 residues. CDR3 sequence (DNA): TGCGCCAGCAGCTTGGACAGGCGAAAACTCTACAATGAGCAGTTCTTC. Protein: CASSLDRRKLYNEQFF.

The chain uses TRBV11-2 and TRBJ1-5; TRBD1 matches at 12 bases. CDR3 length: 15 amino acids. Looked up from germline, CDR1 is SGHAT and CDR2 is FQNNGV. V shed 0 bases and J 7 bases; nucleotides not matched to a gene: 1. The DNA of the CDR3 is TGTGCCAGCAGCTTAGACGGGACAGGGGGCCAGCCCCAGCATTTT. It yields the protein CASSLDGTGGQPQHF. Together with reference TRBV11-2 and TRBJ1-5, the CDR3 gives the full variable domain: EAGVAQSPRYKIIEKRQSVAFWCNPISGHATLYWYQQILGQGPKLLIQFQNNGVVDDSQLPKDRFSAERLKGVDSTLKIQPAKLEDSAVYLCASSLDGTGGQPQHFGDGTRLSIL.

The V and J genes are TRBV7-9 and TRBJ2-4; D is possibly TRBD2 (5 bases). In germline, CDR1 is SEHNR, CDR2 FQNEAQ (reference sequence). The CDR3 is made up of 18 amino acids. V was cut by 5 bases and J by 0 bases, with 20 bases left in between. The CDR3 is CASSRTTRAGPAKNIQYF. The CDR3 nucleotides read TGTGCCAGCAGCCGAACGACCCGTGCGGGTCCAGCCAAAAACATTCAGTACTTC.

V is TRBV18 and J is TRBJ2-7; D perhaps matches TRBD2 (6 bases). Trimming shortened V by 11 bases and J by 2 bases, and 19 bases separated the two germline ends. Per germline, CDR1 KGHSH and CDR2 LQKENI. CDR3 length equals 14 residues. This chain's CDR3 is CASRRPTGAYEQYF. CDR3 sequence (DNA): TGTGCCTCAAGACGACCCACGGGGGCCTACGAGCAGTACTTC. Full variable domain (missing parts from reference TRBV18 and TRBJ2-7): NAGVMQNPRHLVRRRGQEARLRCSPMKGHSHVYWYRQLPEEGLKFMVYLQKENIIDESGMPKERFSAEFPKEGPSILRIQQVVRGDSAAYFCASRRPTGAYEQYFGPGTRLTVT.

The chain is built from TRBV5-1 and TRBJ2-7; TRBD1 matches at 7 bases. The V gene end was trimmed by 0 bases and the J gene end by 4 bases; junction bases not matched to a gene: 10. The CDR3 length is 16 residues. Looked up from germline, CDR1 is SGHRS and CDR2 is YFSETQ. The CDR3 is CASSLEVVGGPYEQYF. CDR3 nucleotides: TGCGCCAGCAGCTTGGAAGTGGTAGGGGGCCCGTACGAGCAGTACTTC.

The J gene is TRBJ2-1, the V gene TRBV27, with TRBD2 as a possible D gene (7 bases). The CDR3 loop spans 15 amino acids. The ends were cut back, 6 bases at V and 5 bases at J, with 17 bases in the middle. Per the germline V gene, CDR1 is MNHEY and CDR2 is SMNVEV (reference sequence). The chain's CDR3 is CASSSAGAPHNEQFF. The CDR3 region has the DNA TGTGCCAGCAGCTCCGCGGGGGCGCCCCACAATGAGCAGTTCTTC.

The V and J genes are TRBV5-4 and TRBJ2-5, with 11 bases matching TRBD2. CDR3 length equals 15 residues. Trimming at V came to 4 bases and at J to 5 bases, leaving 7 bases not matched to a gene. CDR1 SGHNT and CDR2 YYREEE come from the germline V gene (reference sequence). CDR3 DNA sequence: TGTGCCAGCAGCACCACTAGCGGGAGTCAGGAGACCCAGTACTTC. Protein product: CASSTTSGSQETQYF. The full variable domain, its missing parts supplied by reference TRBV5-4 and TRBJ2-5, is ETGVTQSPTHLIKTRGQQVTLRCSSQSGHNTVSWYQQALGQGPQFIFQYYREEENGRGNFPPRFSGLQFPNYSSELNVNALELDDSALYLCASSTTSGSQETQYFGPGTRLLVL.